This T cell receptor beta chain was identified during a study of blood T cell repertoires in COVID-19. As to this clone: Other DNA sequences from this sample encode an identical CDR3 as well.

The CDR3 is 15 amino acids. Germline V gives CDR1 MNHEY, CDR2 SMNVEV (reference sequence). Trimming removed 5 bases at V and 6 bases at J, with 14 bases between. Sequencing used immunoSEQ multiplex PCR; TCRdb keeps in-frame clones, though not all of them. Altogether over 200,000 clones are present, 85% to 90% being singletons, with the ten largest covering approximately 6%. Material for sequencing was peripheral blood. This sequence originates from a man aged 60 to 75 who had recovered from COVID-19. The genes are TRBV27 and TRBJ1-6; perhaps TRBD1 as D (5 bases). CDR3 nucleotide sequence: TGTGCCAGCAGTCCCGACAGTGCCTCTAATTCACCCCTCCACTTT. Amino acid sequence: CASSPDSASNSPLHF.